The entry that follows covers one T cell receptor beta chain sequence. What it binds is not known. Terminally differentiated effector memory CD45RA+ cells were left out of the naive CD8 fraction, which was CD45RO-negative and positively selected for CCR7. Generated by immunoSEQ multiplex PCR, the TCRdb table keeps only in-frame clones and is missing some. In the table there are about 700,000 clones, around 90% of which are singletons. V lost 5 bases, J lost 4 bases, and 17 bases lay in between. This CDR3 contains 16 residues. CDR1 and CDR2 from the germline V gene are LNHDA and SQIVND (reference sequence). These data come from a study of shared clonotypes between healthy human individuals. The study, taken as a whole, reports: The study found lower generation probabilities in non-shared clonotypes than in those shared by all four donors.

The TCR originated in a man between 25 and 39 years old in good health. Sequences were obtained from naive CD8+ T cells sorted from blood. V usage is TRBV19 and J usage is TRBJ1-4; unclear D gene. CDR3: CASSDPRLALNEKLFF. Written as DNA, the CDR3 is TGTGCCAGTAGTGATCCCCGGTTGGCCCTTAATGAAAAACTGTTTTTT. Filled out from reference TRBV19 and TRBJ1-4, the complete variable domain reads DGGITQSPKYLFRKEGQNVTLSCEQNLNHDAMYWYRQDPGQGLRLIYYSQIVNDFQKGDIAEGYSVSREKKESFPLTVTSAQKNPTAFYLCASSDPRLALNEKLFFGSGTQLSVL.